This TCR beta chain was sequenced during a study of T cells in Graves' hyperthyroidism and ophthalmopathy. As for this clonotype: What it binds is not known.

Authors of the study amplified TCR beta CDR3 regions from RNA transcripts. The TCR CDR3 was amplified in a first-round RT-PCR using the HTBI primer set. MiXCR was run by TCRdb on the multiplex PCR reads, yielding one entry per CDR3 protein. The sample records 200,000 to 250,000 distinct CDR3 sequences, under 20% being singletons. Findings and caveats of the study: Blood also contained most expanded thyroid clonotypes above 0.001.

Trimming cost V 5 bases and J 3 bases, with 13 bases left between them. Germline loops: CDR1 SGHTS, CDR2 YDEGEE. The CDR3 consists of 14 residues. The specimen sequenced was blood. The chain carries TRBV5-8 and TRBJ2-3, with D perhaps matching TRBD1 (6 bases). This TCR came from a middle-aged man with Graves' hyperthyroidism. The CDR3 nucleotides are TGTGCCAGCAGATATACAGGGAGTACAGATACGCAGTATTTT. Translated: CASRYTGSTDTQYF.